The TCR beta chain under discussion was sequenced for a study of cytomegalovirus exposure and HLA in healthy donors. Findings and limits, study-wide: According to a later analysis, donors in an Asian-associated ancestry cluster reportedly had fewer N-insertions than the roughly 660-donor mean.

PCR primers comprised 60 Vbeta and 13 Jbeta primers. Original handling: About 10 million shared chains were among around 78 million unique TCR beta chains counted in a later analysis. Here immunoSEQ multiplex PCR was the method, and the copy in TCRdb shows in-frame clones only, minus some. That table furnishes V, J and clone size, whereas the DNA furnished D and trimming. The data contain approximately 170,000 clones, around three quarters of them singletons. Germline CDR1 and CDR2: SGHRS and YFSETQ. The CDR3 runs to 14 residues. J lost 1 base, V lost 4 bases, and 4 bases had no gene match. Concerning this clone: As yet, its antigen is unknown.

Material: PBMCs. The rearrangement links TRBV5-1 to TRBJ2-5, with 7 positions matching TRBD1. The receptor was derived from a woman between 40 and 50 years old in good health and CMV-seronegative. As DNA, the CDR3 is TGCGCCAGCAGCATGGGGGACAGCCAAGAGACCCAGTACTTC. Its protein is CASSMGDSQETQYF.